This T cell receptor (beta chain) was sequenced for a study of blood T cell repertoires in COVID-19. Study information: Acute and convalescent COVID-19 specimens originated in the United States, Italy and Spain. The cDNA or gDNA used as material had been derived from T cells, B-cell-depleted T cells, or PBMCs.

Per the original data handling: Amplifying reference gene primers gave estimates of nucleated cell counts. Assay used: immunoSEQ multiplex PCR; TCRdb lists only in-frame clones, some missing. The V and J calls and clone size are taken from that table; D and trimming were inferred from the DNA. The sample contains around 130,000 clones, approximately 84% of which appear only once. Material: peripheral blood. The TCR sequence derives from a woman older than 75 with acute or convalescent COVID-19.

The CDR3 nucleotides read TGTGCCTGGCGCGGGGGGTACCCCTCCTACAATGAGCAGTTCTTC. Its protein product is CAWRGGYPSYNEQFF. The chain carries TRBV30 and TRBJ2-1, with 8 bases matching TRBD2. The CDR3 is made up of 15 amino acids. Per germline, CDR1 GTSNPN and CDR2 SVGIG (reference sequence). V lost 5 bases, J lost 0 bases, and 6 bases stayed unmatched.